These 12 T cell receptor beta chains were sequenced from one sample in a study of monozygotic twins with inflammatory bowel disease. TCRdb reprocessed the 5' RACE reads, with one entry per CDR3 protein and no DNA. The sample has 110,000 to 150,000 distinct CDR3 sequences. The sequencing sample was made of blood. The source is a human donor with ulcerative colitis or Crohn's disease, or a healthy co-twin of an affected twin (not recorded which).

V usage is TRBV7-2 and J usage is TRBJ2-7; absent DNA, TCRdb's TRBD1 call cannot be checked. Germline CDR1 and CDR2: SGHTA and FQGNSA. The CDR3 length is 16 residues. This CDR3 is CASSRGPGLGSYEQYF. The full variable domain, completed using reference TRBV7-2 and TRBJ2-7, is GAGVSQSPSNKVTEKGKDVELRCDPISGHTALYWYRQSLGQGLEFLIYFQGNSAPDKSGLPSDRFSAERTGGSVSTLTIQRTQQEDSAVYLCASSRGPGLGSYEQYFGPGTRLTVT.

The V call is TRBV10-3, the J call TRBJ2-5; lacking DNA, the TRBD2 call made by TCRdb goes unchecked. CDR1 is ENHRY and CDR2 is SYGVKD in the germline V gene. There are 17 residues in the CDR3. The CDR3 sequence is CAISEPPLAGGQETQYF.

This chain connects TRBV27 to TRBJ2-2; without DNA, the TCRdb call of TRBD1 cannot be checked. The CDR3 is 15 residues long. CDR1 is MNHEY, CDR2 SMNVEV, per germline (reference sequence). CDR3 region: CASSPGTGGPGELFF.

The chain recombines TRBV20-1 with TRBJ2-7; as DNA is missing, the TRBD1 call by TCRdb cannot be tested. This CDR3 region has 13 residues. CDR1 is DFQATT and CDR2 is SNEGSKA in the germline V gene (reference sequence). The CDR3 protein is CSAGGQGPYEQYF.

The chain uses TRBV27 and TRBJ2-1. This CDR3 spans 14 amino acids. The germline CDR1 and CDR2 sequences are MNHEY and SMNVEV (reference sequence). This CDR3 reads CASSYQVARGEQFF.

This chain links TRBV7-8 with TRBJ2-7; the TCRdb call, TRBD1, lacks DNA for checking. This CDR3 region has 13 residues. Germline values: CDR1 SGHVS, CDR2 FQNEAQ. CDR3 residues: CASSSGPGTGNKF.

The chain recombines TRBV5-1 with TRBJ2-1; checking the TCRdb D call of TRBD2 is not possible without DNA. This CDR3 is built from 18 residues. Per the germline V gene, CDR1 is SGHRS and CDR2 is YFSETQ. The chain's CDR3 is CASSLEGIGTSGTSEQFF.

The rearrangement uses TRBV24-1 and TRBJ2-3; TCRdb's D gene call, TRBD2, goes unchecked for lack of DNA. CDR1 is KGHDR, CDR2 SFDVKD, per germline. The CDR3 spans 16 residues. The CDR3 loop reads CATSDLSSGLADTQYF.

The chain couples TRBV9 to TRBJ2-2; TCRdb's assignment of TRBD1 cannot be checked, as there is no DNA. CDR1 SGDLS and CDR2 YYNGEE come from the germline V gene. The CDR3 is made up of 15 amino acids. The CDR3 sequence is CASSSRTRGGGELFF. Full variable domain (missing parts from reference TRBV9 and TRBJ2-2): DSGVTQTPKHLITATGQRVTLRCSPRSGDLSVYWYQQSLDQGLQFLIQYYNGEERAKGNILERFSAQQFPDLHSELNLSSLELGDSALYFCASSSRTRGGGELFFGEGSRLTVL.

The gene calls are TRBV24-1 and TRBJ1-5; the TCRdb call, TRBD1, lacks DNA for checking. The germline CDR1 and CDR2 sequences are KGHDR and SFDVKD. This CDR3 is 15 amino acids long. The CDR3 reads CATSARTGYNQPQHF.

The CDR3 is CASSPEGQGGYGYTF. The chain has TRBV4-1 and TRBJ1-2; TCRdb returns TRBD1, unconfirmable since there is no DNA. The CDR3 contains 15 residues. Germline CDR1 and CDR2: MGHRA and YSYEKL.

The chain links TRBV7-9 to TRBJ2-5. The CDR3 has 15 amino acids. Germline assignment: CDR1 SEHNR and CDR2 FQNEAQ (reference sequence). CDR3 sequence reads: CASSGVGIRQETQYF.